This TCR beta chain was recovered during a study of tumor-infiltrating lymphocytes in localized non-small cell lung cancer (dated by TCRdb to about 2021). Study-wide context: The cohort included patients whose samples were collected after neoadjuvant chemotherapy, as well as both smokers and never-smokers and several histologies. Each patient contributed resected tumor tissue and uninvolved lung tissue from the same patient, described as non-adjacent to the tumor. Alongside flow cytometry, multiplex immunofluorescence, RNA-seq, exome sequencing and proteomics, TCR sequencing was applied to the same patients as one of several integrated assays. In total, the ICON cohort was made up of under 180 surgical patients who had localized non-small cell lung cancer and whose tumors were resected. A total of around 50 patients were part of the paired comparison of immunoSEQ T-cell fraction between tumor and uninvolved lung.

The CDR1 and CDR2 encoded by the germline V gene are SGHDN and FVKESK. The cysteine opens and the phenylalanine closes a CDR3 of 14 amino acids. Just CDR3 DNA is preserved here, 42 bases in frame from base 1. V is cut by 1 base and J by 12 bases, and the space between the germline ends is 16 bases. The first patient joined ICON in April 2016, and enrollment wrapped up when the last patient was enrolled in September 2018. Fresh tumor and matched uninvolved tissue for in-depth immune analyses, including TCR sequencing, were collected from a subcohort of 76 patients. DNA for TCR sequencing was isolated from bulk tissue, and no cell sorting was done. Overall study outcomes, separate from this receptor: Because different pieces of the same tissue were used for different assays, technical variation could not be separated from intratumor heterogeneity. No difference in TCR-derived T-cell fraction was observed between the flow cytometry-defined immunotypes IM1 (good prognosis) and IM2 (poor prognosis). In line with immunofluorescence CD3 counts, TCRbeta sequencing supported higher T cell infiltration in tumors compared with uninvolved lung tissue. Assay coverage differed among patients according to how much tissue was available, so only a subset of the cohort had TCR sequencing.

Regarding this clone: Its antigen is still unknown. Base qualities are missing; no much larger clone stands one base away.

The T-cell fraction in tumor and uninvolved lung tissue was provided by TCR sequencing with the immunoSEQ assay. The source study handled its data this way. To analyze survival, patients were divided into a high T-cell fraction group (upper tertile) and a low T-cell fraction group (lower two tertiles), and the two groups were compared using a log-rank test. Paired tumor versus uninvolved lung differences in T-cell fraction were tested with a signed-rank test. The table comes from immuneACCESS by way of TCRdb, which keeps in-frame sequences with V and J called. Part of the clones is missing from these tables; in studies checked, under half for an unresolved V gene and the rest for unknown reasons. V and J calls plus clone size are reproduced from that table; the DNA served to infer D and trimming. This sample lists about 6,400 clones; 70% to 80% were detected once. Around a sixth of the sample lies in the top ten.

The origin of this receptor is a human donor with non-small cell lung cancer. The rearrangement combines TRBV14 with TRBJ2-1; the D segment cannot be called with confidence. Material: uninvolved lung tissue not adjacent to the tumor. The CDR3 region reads CASSQGGNYRPQFF. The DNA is TGTGCCAGCAGCCAAGGTGGGAACTATCGGCCGCAGTTCTTC. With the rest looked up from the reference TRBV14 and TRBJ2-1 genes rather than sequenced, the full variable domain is EAGVTQFPSHSVIEKGQTVTLRCDPISGHDNLYWYRRVMGKEIKFLLHFVKESKQDESGMPNNRFLAERTGGTYSTLKVQPAELEDSGVYFCASSQGGNYRPQFFGPGTRLTVL.